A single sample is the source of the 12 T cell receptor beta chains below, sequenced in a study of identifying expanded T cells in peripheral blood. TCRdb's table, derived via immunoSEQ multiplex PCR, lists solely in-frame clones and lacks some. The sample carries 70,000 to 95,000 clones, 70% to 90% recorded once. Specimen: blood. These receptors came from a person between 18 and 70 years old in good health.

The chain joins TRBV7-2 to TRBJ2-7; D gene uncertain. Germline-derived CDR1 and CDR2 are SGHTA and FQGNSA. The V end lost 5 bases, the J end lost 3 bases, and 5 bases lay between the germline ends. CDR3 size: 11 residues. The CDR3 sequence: CASSPLYEQYF. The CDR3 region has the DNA TGTGCCAGCAGCCCTCTCTACGAGCAGTACTTC. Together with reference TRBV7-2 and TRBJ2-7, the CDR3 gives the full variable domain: GAGVSQSPSNKVTEKGKDVELRCDPISGHTALYWYRQSLGQGLEFLIYFQGNSAPDKSGLPSDRFSAERTGGSVSTLTIQRTQQEDSAVYLCASSPLYEQYFGPGTRLTVT.

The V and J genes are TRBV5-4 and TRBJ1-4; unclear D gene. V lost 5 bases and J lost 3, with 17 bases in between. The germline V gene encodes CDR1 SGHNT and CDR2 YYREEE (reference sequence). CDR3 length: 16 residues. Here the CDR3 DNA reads TGTGCCAGCAGTATACGGACCGTAGCCTCTAATGAAAAACTGTTTTTT. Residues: CASSIRTVASNEKLFF.

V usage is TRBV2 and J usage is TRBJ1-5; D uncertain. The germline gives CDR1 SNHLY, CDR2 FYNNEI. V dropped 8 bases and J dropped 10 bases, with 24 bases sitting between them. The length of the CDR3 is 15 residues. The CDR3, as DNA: TGTGCCAGCGGGCCCCCGAACAGTGTAGGTAGTCCCCAGCATTTT. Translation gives CASGPPNSVGSPQHF.

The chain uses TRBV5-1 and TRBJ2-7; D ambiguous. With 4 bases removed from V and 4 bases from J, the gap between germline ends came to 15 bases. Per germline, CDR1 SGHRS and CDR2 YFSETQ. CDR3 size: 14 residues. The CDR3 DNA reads TGCGCCAGCAGCACCGACTTTAGAGATTACGAGCAGTACTTC. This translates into CASSTDFRDYEQYF.

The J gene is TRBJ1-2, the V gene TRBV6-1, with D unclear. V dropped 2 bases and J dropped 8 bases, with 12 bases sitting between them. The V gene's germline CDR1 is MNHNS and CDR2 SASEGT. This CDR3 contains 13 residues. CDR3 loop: CASSESAAGGYTF. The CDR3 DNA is TGTGCCAGCAGTGAAAGTGCGGCGGGGGGCTACACCTTC.

CDR3 sequence reads: CASSPNPGQTYEQYF. The DNA of the CDR3 is TGTGCCAGCTCACCGAACCCGGGACAAACCTACGAGCAGTACTTC. The V call is TRBV18, the J call TRBJ2-7, with D possibly matching TRBD1 (6 bases). CDR3 length: 15 amino acids. Between the trimmed V and J ends, which lost 3 bases and 2 bases, there was a span of 14 bases. Germline V lookup: CDR1 KGHSH, CDR2 LQKENI.

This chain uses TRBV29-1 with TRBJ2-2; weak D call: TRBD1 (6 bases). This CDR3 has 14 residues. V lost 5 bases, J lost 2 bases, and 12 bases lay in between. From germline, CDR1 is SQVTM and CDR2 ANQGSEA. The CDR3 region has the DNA TGCAGCGTTATCGGACAGCTAAACACCGGGGAGCTGTTTTTT. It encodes CSVIGQLNTGELFF.

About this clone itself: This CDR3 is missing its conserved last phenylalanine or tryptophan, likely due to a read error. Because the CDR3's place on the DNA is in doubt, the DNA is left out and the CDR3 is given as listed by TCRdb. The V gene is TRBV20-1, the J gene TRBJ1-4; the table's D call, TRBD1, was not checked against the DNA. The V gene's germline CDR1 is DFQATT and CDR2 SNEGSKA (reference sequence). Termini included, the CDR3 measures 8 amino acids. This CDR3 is CSAQSQTL.

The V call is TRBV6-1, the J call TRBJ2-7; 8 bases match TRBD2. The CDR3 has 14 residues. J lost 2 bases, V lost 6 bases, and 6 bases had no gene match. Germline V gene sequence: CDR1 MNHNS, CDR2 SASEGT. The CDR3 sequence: CASRVELAAYEQYF. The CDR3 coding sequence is TGTGCCAGCAGGGTAGAACTAGCGGCCTACGAGCAGTACTTC.

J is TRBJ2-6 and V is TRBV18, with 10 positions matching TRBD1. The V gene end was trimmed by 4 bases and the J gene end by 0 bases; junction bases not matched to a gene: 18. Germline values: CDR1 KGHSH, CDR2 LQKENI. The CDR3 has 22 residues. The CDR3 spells CASSLVTGQGTLKRSGANVLTF. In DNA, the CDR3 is TGTGCCAGCTCACTCGTCACGGGACAGGGGACTCTTAAACGCTCTGGGGCCAACGTCCTGACTTTC. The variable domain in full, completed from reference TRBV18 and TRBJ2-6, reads NAGVMQNPRHLVRRRGQEARLRCSPMKGHSHVYWYRQLPEEGLKFMVYLQKENIIDESGMPKERFSAEFPKEGPSILRIQQVVRGDSAAYFCASSLVTGQGTLKRSGANVLTFGAGSRLTVL.

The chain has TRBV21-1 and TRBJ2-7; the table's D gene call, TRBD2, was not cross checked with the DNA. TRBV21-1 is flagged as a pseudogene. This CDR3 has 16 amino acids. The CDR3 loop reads CASSKCEGIRIDEQYF. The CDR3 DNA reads TGTGCCAGCAGCAAATGTGAGGGCATAAGGATCGACGAGCAGTACTTC.

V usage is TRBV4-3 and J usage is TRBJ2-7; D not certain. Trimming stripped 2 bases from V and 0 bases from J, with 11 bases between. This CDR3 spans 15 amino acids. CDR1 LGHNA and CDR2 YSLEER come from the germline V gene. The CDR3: CASSQYNLLSYEQYF. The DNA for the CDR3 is TGCGCCAGCAGCCAATATAACCTTCTCTCCTACGAGCAGTACTTC.